This TCR beta chain was profiled in a study of CD8+ T cells in alopecia areata. For the study at large: In an open-label trial, patients got 5 to 10 mg tofacitinib twice daily.

Peripheral blood, together with lesional scalp punch biopsies, was collected from alopecia areata patients. Concerning this clone: Its antigen is as yet unknown.

The CDR3 is 12 residues long. Trimming cost V 3 bases and J 3 bases; bases outside gene matches: 0. CDR1 and CDR2 from the germline V gene are SGHNT and YYREEE (reference sequence). Study conclusions and caveats: Scalp sequencing also captures normal skin's resident alphabeta T cells.

It was cDNA, reverse transcribed from extracted RNA, that served as the sequencing template. The data were produced by immunoSEQ multiplex PCR, yet TCRdb's version contains in-frame clones alone and is incomplete. Among 120,000 to 150,000 clones, about nine tenths were seen once, and the ten largest hold around 16%. This TCR derives from a human donor with alopecia areata. The genes are TRBV5-4 and TRBJ2-7; 7 bases are shared with TRBD1. The source material was CD8+ T cells sorted from blood, sampled at week 0. CDR3 bases: TGTGCCAGCAGCTGGGACAGCTACGAGCAGTACTTC. This translates into CASSWDSYEQYF.